The sequence of this T cell receptor beta chain was determined in a study of vaccination and CD4 T cells after COVID-19. For the study at large: Post-COVID draws followed diagnosis by a median roughly 99 days (range 35 to 161). Stimulation of the cells used overlapping spike peptide pools from SARS-CoV-2 and from the common cold coronaviruses HCoV-NL63, HCoV-OC43 and HCoV-229E. Study-wide results and caveats: The rise in median SARS-CoV-2-reactive clonotypes, from roughly 19 to 38, was not significant.

Regarding treatment: roughly ten-day PBMC culture with coronavirus spike peptide pools or control peptides (ViraFEST assay). This clonotype was seen more than once but under ten times. As yet, its antigen is unknown. At the Johns Hopkins FTIC core, DNA taken from cultured CD4+ T cells was sequenced by way of the Oncomine TCR Beta short-read assay. TCRdb re-derived calls from the PCR reads in MiXCR, one entry per CDR3 protein. The sample contains 9,500 or so distinct CDR3 sequences, around 30% of which appear only once. Per the germline V gene, CDR1 is DFQATT and CDR2 is SNEGSKA (reference sequence). This CDR3 region has 12 residues. V was trimmed by 4 bases and J by 4 bases, leaving 8 bases between them.

The chain couples TRBV20-1 to TRBJ1-5; D ambiguous. Sequencing used CD4+ T cells from blood, cultured in vitro, obtained after SARS-CoV-2 vaccination. The clonotype was recovered from a human donor who had recovered from COVID-19. The CDR3 DNA reads as TGCAGTGCTAATGACGGAAATCAGCCCCAGCATTTT. It yields the protein CSANDGNQPQHF.